A single sample gave rise to the 2 T cell receptor beta chains below, sequenced in a study of blood T cell repertoires in COVID-19. Assay used: immunoSEQ multiplex PCR; TCRdb lists only in-frame clones, some missing. The table shows over 30,000 clones, with 90% occurring only once. The sequenced sample was peripheral blood. These receptor sequences come from a man aged 70-80 years with active or convalescent COVID-19.

The chain couples TRBV29-1 to TRBJ1-1, with 7 bases aligning to TRBD1. Trimming took 5 bases from V and 2 from J; bases not matched to a gene: 11. This CDR3 region has 15 residues. Germline V gene data show CDR1 as SQVTM and CDR2 as ANQGSEA. For the CDR3, the DNA is TGCAGCGTTCCATCAGGCGGACAGGTCAACACTGAAGCTTTCTTT. This translates into CSVPSGGQVNTEAFF.

The V and J genes are TRBV28 and TRBJ2-7; tentatively, D is TRBD1 (5 bases). Germline V gene lookup returns CDR1 MDHEN and CDR2 SYDVKM. The V and J ends lost 5 bases and 6 bases respectively, with 11 bases between them. This CDR3 is 12 amino acids long. This CDR3 is CASSVMGREQYF. CDR3 in DNA: TGTGCCAGCAGTGTCATGGGGCGCGAGCAGTACTTC.